Below, one TCR beta chain is given with its context. The data stem from a study of CD8+ T cells in alopecia areata. Study-level background: Each of the treated patients was given oral tofacitinib, 5 to 10 mg twice daily, for moderate-to-severe alopecia areata.

As for treatment: oral pan-JAK inhibitor, 5-10 mg twice daily. Extracted RNA was reverse transcribed into cDNA, the sequencing template. Sequenced by immunoSEQ multiplex PCR; TCRdb stores in-frame clones only, minus some. This table holds about 140,000 clones, approximately 86% found once. CDR3 length equals 15 residues. In germline, CDR1 is SGHNT, CDR2 YENEEA. The ends were cut back, 5 bases at V and 2 bases at J, with 14 bases in the middle. The starting material was CD8+ T cells sorted from blood, obtained at week 4, from a patient treated with tofacitinib. The clonotype was recovered from a human donor with alopecia areata. The J gene is TRBJ2-3, the V gene TRBV11-3, with a weak D call TRBD1 (5 bases). The CDR3 nucleotides are TGTGCCAGCAGCCCGCGAAGGGGATCCACAGATACGCAGTATTTT. Translated, it gives CASSPRRGSTDTQYF.